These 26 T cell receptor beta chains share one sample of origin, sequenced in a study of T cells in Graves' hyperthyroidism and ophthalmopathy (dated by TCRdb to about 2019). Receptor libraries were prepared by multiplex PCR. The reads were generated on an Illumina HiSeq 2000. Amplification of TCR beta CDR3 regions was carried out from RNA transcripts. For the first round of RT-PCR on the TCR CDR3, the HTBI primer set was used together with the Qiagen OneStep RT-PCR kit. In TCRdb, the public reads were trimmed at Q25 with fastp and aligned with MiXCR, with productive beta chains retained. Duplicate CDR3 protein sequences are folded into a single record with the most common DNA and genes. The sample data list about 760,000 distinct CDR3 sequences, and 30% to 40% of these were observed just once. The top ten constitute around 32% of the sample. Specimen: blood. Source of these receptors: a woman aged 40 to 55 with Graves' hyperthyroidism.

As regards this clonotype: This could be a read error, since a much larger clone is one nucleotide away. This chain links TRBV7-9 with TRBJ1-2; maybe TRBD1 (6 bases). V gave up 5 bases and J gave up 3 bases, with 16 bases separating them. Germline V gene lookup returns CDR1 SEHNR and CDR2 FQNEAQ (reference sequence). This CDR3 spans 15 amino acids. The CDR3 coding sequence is TGTGCCAGCAGCCCTCGGGGGGCTGGAGACTATGGCTACACCTTC. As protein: CASSPRGAGDYGYTF.

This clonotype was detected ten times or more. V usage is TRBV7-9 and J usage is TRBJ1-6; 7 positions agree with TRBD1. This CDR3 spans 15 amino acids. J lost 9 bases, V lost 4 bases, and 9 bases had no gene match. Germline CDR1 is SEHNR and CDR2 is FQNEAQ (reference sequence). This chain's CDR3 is CASSSQTGVGSPLHF. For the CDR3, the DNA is TGTGCCAGCAGCTCACAAACAGGGGTGGGTTCACCCCTCCACTTT.

DNA for the CDR3: TGTGCCAGCAGTGGGGACAGGTTTCTCGTTGCACCCCTCCACTTT. This gives the protein CASSGDRFLVAPLHF. The V gene is TRBV2, the J gene TRBJ1-6, with 8 nucleotides matching TRBD1. V dropped 4 bases and J dropped 11; count of bases not matched to a gene: 10. Germline V lookup: CDR1 SNHLY, CDR2 FYNNEI. The CDR3 runs 15 residues.

The CDR3 DNA reads TGTGCCAGCAGTTACAGGACAGGGGATTCCAATCAGCCCCAGCATTTT. As protein: CASSYRTGDSNQPQHF. The chain employs TRBV6-2 or TRBV6-3 and TRBJ1-5; the match to TRBD1 covers 9 bases. Germline lookup yields CDR1 MNHEY and CDR2 SVGEGT. CDR3 length: 16 residues. V trimming: 2 bases; J trimming: 3 bases; junction bases outside the gene matches: 5.

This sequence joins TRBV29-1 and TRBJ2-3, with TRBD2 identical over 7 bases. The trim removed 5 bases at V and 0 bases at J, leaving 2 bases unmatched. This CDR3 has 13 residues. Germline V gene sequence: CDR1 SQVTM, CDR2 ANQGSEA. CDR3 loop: CSVQRGSTDTQYF. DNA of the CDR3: TGCAGCGTTCAGCGGGGTAGCACAGATACGCAGTATTTT.

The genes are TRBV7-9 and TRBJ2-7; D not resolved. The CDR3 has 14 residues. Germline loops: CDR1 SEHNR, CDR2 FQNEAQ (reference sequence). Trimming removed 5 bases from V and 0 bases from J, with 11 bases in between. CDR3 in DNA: TGTGCCAGCAGCGTCGTCCCGGGCTCCTACGAGCAGTACTTC. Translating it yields CASSVVPGSYEQYF. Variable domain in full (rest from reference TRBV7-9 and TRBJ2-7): DTGVSQNPRHKITKRGQNVTFRCDPISEHNRLYWYRQTLGQGPEFLTYFQNEAQLEKSRLLSDRFSAERPKGSFSTLEIQRTEQGDSAMYLCASSVVPGSYEQYFGPGTRLTVT.

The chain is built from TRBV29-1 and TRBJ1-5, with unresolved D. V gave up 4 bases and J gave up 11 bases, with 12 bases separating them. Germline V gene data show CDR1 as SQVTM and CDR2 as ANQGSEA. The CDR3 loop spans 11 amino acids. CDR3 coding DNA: TGCAGCGTTGTCTGGTCGGAGACCCAGCATTTT. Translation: CSVVWSETQHF.

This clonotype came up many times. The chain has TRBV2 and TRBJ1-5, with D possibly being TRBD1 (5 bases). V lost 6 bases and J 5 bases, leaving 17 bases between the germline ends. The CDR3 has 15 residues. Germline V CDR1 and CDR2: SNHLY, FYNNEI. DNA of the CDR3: TGTGCCAGCAGGGAGGGGTTAGGTCTTTATCAGCCCCAGCATTTT. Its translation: CASREGLGLYQPQHF.

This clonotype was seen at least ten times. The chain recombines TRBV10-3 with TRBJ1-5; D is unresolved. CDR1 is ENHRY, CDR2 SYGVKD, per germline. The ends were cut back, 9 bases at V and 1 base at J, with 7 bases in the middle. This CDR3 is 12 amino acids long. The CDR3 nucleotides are TGTGCCATACGTGACAGCAATCAGCCCCAGCATTTT. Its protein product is CAIRDSNQPQHF.

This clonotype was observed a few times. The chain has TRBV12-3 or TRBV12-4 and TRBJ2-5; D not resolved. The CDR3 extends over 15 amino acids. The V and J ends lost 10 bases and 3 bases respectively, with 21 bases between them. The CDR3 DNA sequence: TGTGCCATCTCTCCGATACGCGGAGCTAAAGAGACCCAGTACTTC. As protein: CAISPIRGAKETQYF.

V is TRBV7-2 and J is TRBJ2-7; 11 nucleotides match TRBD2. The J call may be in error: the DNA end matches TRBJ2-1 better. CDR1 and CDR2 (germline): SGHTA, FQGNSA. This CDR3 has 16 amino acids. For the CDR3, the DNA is TGTGCCAGCAGCCCGCCCTATAGCGGGGGGGCCACGGAGCAGTTCTTC. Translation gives CASSPPYSGGATEQFF.

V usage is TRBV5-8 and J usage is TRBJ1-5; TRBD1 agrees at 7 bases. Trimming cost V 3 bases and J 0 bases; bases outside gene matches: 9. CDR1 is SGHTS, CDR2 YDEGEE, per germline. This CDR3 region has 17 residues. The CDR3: CASSSNSDRYSNQPQHF. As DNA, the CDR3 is TGTGCCAGCAGCTCTAATTCGGACAGGTATAGCAATCAGCCCCAGCATTTT.

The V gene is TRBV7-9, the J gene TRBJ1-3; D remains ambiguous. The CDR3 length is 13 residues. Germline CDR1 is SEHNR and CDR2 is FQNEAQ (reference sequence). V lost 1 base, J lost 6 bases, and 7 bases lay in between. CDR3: CASSLETLNTIYF. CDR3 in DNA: TGTGCCAGCAGCTTAGAGACCTTAAACACCATATATTTT.

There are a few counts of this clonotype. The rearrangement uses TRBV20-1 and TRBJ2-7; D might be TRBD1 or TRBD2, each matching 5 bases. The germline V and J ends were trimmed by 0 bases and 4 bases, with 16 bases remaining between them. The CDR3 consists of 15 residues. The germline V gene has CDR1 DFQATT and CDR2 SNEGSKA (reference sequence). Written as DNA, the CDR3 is TGCAGTGCTAGAGATCTCGGGGCCGGGGATTACGAGCAGTACTTC. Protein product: CSARDLGAGDYEQYF.

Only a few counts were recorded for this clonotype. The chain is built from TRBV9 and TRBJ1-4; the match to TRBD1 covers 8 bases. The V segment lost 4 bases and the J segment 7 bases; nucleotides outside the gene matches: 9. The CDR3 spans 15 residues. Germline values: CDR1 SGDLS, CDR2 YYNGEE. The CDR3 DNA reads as TGTGCCAGCAGCCCCTCAGGGGGCGCAGGTGAAAAACTGTTTTTT. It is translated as CASSPSGGAGEKLFF.

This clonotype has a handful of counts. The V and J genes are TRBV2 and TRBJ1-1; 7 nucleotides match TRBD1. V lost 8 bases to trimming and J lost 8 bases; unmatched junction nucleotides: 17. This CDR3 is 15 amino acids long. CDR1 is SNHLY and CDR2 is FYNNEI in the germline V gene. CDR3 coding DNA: TGTGCCAGCTCACCACCGGTTCCGGTCAGGGGGGAAGCTTTCTTT. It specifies CASSPPVPVRGEAFF.

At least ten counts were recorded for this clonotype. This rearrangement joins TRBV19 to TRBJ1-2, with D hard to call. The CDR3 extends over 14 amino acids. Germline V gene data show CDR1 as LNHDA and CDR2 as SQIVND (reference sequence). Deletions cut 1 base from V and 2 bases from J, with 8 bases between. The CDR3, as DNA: TGTGCCAGTAGTATAGCGGGAGGGAACTATGGCTACACCTTC. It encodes CASSIAGGNYGYTF.

Here the CDR3 DNA reads TGCAGTGCTAGAGATTTAGCGGGGGGATGGGAGACCCAGTACTTC. Translation: CSARDLAGGWETQYF. V usage is TRBV20-1 and J usage is TRBJ2-5; the match to TRBD2 covers 10 bases. V lost 0 bases to trimming and J lost 5 bases; unmatched junction nucleotides: 6. The CDR3 covers 15 residues. CDR1 and CDR2 from the germline V gene are DFQATT and SNEGSKA (reference sequence).

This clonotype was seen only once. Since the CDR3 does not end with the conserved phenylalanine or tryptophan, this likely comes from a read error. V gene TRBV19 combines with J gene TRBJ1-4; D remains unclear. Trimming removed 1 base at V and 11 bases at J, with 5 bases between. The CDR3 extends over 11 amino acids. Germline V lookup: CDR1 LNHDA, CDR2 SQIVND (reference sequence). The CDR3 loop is CASSIGGKLFL. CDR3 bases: TGTGCCAGTAGTATAGGAGGGAAACTGTTTCTT.

In DNA, the CDR3 is TGCAGTGCTACCTCAGGAGGGGCGGTTTACTACGAGCAGTACTTC. This encodes CSATSGGAVYYEQYF. V gene TRBV20-1 combines with J gene TRBJ2-7, with D possibly being TRBD2 (6 bases). Germline V gene lookup returns CDR1 DFQATT and CDR2 SNEGSKA (reference sequence). Trimming left V 4 bases short and J 3 bases short, with 19 bases between. This CDR3 comprises 15 residues.

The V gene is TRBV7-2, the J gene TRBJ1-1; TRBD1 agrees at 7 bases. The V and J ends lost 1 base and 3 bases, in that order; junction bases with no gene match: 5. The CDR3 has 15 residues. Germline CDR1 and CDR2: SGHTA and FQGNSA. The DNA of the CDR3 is TGTGCCAGCAGCTTAGGTCAGGGGGTGGACACTGAAGCTTTCTTT. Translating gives CASSLGQGVDTEAFF.

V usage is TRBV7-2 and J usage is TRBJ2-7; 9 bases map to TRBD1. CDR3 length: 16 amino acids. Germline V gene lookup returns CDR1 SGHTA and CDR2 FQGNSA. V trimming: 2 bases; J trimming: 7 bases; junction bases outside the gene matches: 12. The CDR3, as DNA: TGTGCCAGCAGCTTACCGACAGGGGGGGGGGCAGAAGAGCAGTACTTC. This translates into CASSLPTGGGAEEQYF.

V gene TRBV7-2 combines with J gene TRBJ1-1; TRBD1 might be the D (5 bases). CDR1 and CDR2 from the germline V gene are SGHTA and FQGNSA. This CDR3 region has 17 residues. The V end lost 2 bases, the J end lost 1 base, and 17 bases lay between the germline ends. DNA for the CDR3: TGTGCCAGCAGCTTACTCAGTCAGGGTAACCGGAACACTGAAGCTTTCTTT. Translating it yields CASSLLSQGNRNTEAFF.

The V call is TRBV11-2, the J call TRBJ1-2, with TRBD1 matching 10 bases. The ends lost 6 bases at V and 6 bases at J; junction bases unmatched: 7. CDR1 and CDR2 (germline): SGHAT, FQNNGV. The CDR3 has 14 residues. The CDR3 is CASRSTGTGDGYTF. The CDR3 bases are TGTGCCAGCAGGTCGACCGGGACAGGGGATGGCTACACCTTC.

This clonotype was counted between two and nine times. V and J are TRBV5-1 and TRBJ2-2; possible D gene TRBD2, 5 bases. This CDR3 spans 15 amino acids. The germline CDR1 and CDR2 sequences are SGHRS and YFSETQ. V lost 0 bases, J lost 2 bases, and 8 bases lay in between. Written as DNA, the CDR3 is TGCGCCAGCAGCTTGGAAGCGGAAAACACCGGGGAGCTGTTTTTT. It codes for CASSLEAENTGELFF.

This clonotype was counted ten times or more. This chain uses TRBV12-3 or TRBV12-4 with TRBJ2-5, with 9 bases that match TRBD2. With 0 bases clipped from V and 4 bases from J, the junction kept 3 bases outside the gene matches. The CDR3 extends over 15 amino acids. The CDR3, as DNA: TGTGCCAGCAGTTTAGCGCTACTAGCGGGAGAGACCCAGTACTTC. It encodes CASSLALLAGETQYF.